Presented here are 10 T cell receptor beta chains from one specimen sequenced in a study of blood T cell repertoires in COVID-19. TCRdb's copy holds only in-frame clones and misses some; the assay was immunoSEQ multiplex PCR. In the table there are around 430,000 clones, around 88% of which are singletons. Sequences were obtained from peripheral blood. These receptors came from a woman between 50 and 59 years old with COVID-19, enrolled during active disease.

The chain employs TRBV12-5 and TRBJ1-1, with no clear D. This CDR3 region has 13 residues. Looked up from germline, CDR1 is LGHNT and CDR2 is FRNRAP. V lost 5 bases and J lost 2, with 9 bases in between. CDR3 in DNA: TGTGCTAGTGGTACCGGGTCCAACACTGAAGCTTTCTTT. Translated: CASGTGSNTEAFF.

The V and J genes are TRBV7-9 and TRBJ2-1; 7 bases align to TRBD2. Germline V gene data show CDR1 as SEHNR and CDR2 as FQNEAQ (reference sequence). V was pared by 5 bases and J by 8 bases, with 3 bases of the junction left unmatched. The CDR3 has 12 amino acids. The CDR3: CASSPGRDEQFF. DNA of the CDR3: TGTGCCAGCAGCCCAGGGAGGGATGAGCAGTTCTTC.

The chain links TRBV5-4 to TRBJ2-3; 10 nucleotides match TRBD1. The V gene's germline CDR1 is SGHNT and CDR2 YYREEE (reference sequence). The CDR3 is made up of 15 amino acids. Germline trimming cut 4 bases from V and 4 bases from J; bases unmatched to any gene: 6. The CDR3 reads CASSLRTGGSDTQYF. The CDR3 DNA reads as TGTGCCAGCAGCCTGCGGACAGGGGGTTCAGATACGCAGTATTTT.

The rearrangement links TRBV6-6 to TRBJ2-7; weak D call: TRBD1 (6 bases). CDR1 MNHNY and CDR2 SVGAGI come from the germline V gene (reference sequence). This CDR3 region has 14 residues. The ends were cut back, 5 bases at V and 3 bases at J, with 14 bases in the middle. The CDR3 bases are TGTGCCAGCAGTCCCCGTGGGACAATCTACGAGCAGTACTTC. Its translation is CASSPRGTIYEQYF.

The V and J genes are TRBV19 and TRBJ2-2, with a possible D match to TRBD1 (7 bases). V lost 4 bases, J lost 3 bases, and 24 bases lay in between. CDR1 and CDR2 (germline): LNHDA, SQIVND (reference sequence). The CDR3 is made up of 19 amino acids. The CDR3 is CASSTPSNRGTVYTGELFF. CDR3 in DNA: TGTGCCAGTAGTACGCCGAGTAACCGGGGGACAGTCTACACCGGGGAGCTGTTTTTT.

There are a few counts of this clone. The chain links TRBV5-1 to TRBJ1-1, with TRBD1 matching 9 bases. Germline V gene sequence: CDR1 SGHRS, CDR2 YFSETQ. Trimming removed 4 bases from V and 0 bases from J; junction bases left unmatched: 10. This CDR3 comprises 17 residues. The CDR3 protein is CASSLSGQGPLNTEAFF. CDR3 bases: TGCGCCAGCAGCCTGTCGGGACAGGGCCCCTTGAACACTGAAGCTTTCTTT.

The chain recombines TRBV19 with TRBJ1-4; 7 bases fit TRBD1. V was clipped by 4 bases and J by 7 bases; unmatched bases: 9. This CDR3 contains 15 residues. The V gene's germline CDR1 is LNHDA and CDR2 SQIVND (reference sequence). CDR3 residues: CASSRRQGITEKLFF. Here the CDR3 DNA reads TGTGCCAGTAGTAGAAGACAGGGAATCACTGAAAAACTGTTTTTT.

This chain links TRBV29-1 with TRBJ1-1; the D is unclear. CDR1 is SQVTM, CDR2 ANQGSEA, per germline. This CDR3 contains 15 residues. V lost 6 bases, J lost 1 base, and 18 bases lay in between. CDR3 sequence reads: CSVKKVMGRNTEAFF. The DNA of the CDR3 is TGCAGCGTGAAAAAGGTTATGGGGAGGAACACTGAAGCTTTCTTT.

V and J are TRBV19 and TRBJ1-6, with TRBD1 identical over 7 bases. The CDR3 has 15 residues. V shed 3 bases and J 5 bases; nucleotides not matched to a gene: 4. CDR1 LNHDA and CDR2 SQIVND come from the germline V gene (reference sequence). CDR3 nucleotide sequence: TGTGCCAGTAGTATCAGGGGGGCGGATAATTCACCCCTCCACTTT. Amino acid sequence: CASSIRGADNSPLHF.

This clone was seen a single time. V gene TRBV7-2 combines with J gene TRBJ2-7; TRBD2 matches 11 bases. V trimming: 4 bases; J trimming: 2 bases; junction bases outside the gene matches: 7. The CDR3 is 16 amino acids. Germline CDR1 is SGHTA and CDR2 is FQGNSA. CDR3 residues: CASSSRLAGRTYEQYF. DNA for the CDR3: TGTGCCAGCAGCTCCCGACTAGCGGGGAGGACCTACGAGCAGTACTTC.